This T cell receptor beta chain came from a study of blood T cell repertoires in COVID-19. Generated by immunoSEQ multiplex PCR, the TCRdb table keeps only in-frame clones and is missing some. The data contain 45,000 to 55,000 clones, 80% to 90% of them seen just once; the ten biggest clones take up around 3.2%. The CDR3 is made up of 15 amino acids. J gave up 9 bases and V 0 bases, and 8 bases lay outside the gene matches. Germline V CDR1 and CDR2: SGHRS, YFSETQ. This TCR came from a human donor in a cohort sampled during active COVID-19. The source material was peripheral blood. The chain has TRBV5-1 and TRBJ2-7; 11 nucleotides align to TRBD2. The CDR3: CASSLDSGRAGWQYF. DNA for the CDR3: TGCGCCAGCAGCTTGGATAGCGGGAGGGCCGGGTGGCAGTACTTC.